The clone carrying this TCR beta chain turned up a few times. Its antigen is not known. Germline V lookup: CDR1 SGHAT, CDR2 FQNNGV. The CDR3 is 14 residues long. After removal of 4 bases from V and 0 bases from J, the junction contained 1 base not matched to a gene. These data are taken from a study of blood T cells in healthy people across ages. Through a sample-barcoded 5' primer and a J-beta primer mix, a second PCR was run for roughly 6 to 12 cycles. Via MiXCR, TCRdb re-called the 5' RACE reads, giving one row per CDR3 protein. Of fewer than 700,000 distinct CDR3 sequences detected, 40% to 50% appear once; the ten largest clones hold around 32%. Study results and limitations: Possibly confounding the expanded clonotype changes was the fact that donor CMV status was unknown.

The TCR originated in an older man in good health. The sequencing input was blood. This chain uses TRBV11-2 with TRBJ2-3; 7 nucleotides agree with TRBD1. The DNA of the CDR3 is TGTGCCAGCAGCTCGGGACAGAGCACAGATACGCAGTATTTT. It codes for CASSSGQSTDTQYF.